This record looks at one T cell receptor beta chain sequence and its context. Its antigen remains unidentified. PCR employed 60 Vbeta and 13 Jbeta primers. TCRdb's copy holds only in-frame clones and misses some; the assay was immunoSEQ multiplex PCR. The table records 65,000 to 85,000 clones, around three quarters of them present only once. The data originate from a study of cytomegalovirus exposure and HLA in healthy donors. Study-wide points: A link between a missense DCLRE1C variant and TCR beta V- and J-gene trimming emerged from a later analysis.

This CDR3 spans 14 amino acids. Germline assignment: CDR1 WNHNN and CDR2 SYGVQD (reference sequence). V was cut by 3 bases and J by 1 base, with 8 bases left in between. The V call is TRBV10-1, the J call TRBJ2-3, with D uncertain. This clonotype was sampled from a male donor in good health and CMV-seropositive. The sequenced material came from PBMCs. As DNA, the CDR3 is TGCGCCAGCAGTGAACGCGGCCGCACAGATACGCAGTATTTT. This sequence encodes CASSERGRTDTQYF.